This TCR beta chain stems from a study of blood T cell repertoires in COVID-19. Study overall: Sample material is recorded as cDNA or gDNA derived from T cells, B-cell-depleted T cells, or PBMCs.

This CDR3 spans 13 amino acids. In germline, CDR1 is SGHAT, CDR2 FQNNGV. With 3 bases removed from V and 3 bases from J, the gap between germline ends came to 8 bases. Authors' methods: Reference gene primer amplification in the assay estimated nucleated cell counts. The data were produced by immunoSEQ multiplex PCR, yet TCRdb's version contains in-frame clones alone and is incomplete. The V and J calls and the clone size are those of that table, but D and trimming were determined from the DNA. The table has approximately 150,000 clones, about nine tenths seen once. The sequence was obtained from a human donor in a cohort sampled during active COVID-19. The rearrangement joins TRBV11-2 to TRBJ1-2, with a possible D match to TRBD1 (5 bases). Material: peripheral blood. The CDR3 region is CASSFQGDYGYTF. The CDR3 DNA reads TGTGCCAGCAGCTTCCAGGGTGACTATGGCTACACCTTC.